This TCR beta chain emerged from a study of blood T cells in healthy people across ages. With regard to this clonotype: Its antigen is not known.

A second PCR of roughly 7 to 11 cycles used a sample-barcoded 5' primer and a J-beta primer mix. TCRdb ran MiXCR on the 5' RACE reads and lists one entry per CDR3 protein. The repertoire has about 1.4 million distinct CDR3 sequences, around 59% of them found once; the top ten carry about 6.7%. Notes on the study in general: More naive CD4+ cells and higher diversity were found in long-lived than in aged donors.

V was pared by 0 bases and J by 11 bases, with 19 bases between. This CDR3 comprises 15 residues. Germline CDR1 MNHNS, CDR2 SASEGT. The chain carries TRBV6-1 and TRBJ2-5; possibly TRBD1 for D (5 bases). This TCR derives from a man aged 18 to 30 in good health. The sample comprised blood. CDR3 protein: CASSEAPGKLGEQYF. The CDR3 DNA sequence: TGTGCCAGCAGTGAAGCTCCAGGGAAGCTTGGAGAGCAGTACTTC.